The clone carrying this T cell receptor (beta chain) has a single count. This entry belongs to a study of shared clonotypes between healthy human individuals. This CDR3 is built from 15 residues. The J segment lost 4 bases and the V segment lost 5 bases, leaving 3 bases of the junction unmatched. CDR1 is MDHEN and CDR2 is SYDVKM in the germline V gene. Data came from immunoSEQ multiplex PCR; TCRdb stores just in-frame clones and leaves some out. The sample records 230,000 or so clones, approximately 65% being singletons. Material for sequencing was memory CD4+ T cells sorted from blood. Stated subset: CD45RA-negative fraction. This clonotype originated in a young man in good health. This chain uses TRBV28 with TRBJ2-1; 12 positions agree with TRBD1. The CDR3 DNA reads as TGTGCCAGCAGTGGGGACAGGGGGCCATACAATGAGCAGTTCTTC. Its translation: CASSGDRGPYNEQFF.